This T cell receptor (beta chain) was observed in a study of cytomegalovirus exposure and HLA in healthy donors. Per germline, CDR1 SGHAT and CDR2 FQDESV (reference sequence). Trimming pared 5 bases from V and 4 bases from J, leaving 14 bases between. There are 15 residues in the CDR3. Assay: immunoSEQ multiplex PCR; the TCRdb copy retains only in-frame clones and omits some. The repertoire holds roughly 270,000 clones, with 85% to 90% as singletons. Sequencing input: PBMCs. The sequence was obtained from a young woman in good health and CMV-seronegative. This chain joins TRBV11-1 and TRBJ2-2; D is unclear. Here the CDR3 DNA reads TGTGCCAGCAGCGCGCCCGGGTCAAGCACCGGGGAGCTGTTTTTT. Translating gives CASSAPGSSTGELFF. Full variable domain (missing parts from reference TRBV11-1 and TRBJ2-2): EAEVAQSPRYKITEKSQAVAFWCDPISGHATLYWYRQILGQGPELLVQFQDESVVDDSQLPKDRFSAERLKGVDSTLKIQPAELGDSAMYLCASSAPGSSTGELFFGEGSRLTVL.